This TCR beta chain was found in a study of T cell responses to AZD1222 COVID-19 vaccine. Study as a whole: Pooling was applied to second doses at about 4 or about 12 weeks.

This clone was detected only once. Its antigen is unidentified. Study-wide results and caveats: Along spike, vaccine-associated CD4 TCRs were found throughout, with dominance at 160-218 and 743-854.

The length of the CDR3 is 16 residues. The assay was immunoSEQ multiplex PCR, and TCRdb's table has in-frame clones only and misses some. The sample contains about 97,000 clones, approximately 90% of which appear only once. The chain uses TRBV21-1 and TRBJ2-7; TRBD1 is the table's D call, not checked against the DNA. TRBV21-1 is a listed pseudogene. Here the sequenced sample was peripheral blood, taken on day 0 of AZD1222 vaccination. The receptor was isolated from an adult in good health. CDR3 loop: CASSSTSGTALYEQYF. In DNA form, the CDR3 reads TGTGCCAGCAGCTCTACTTCCGGGACAGCCCTCTACGAGCAGTACTTC.